A selection of T cell receptor beta chains follows, all from one sample in a study of cytomegalovirus exposure and HLA in healthy donors. Generated by immunoSEQ multiplex PCR, the TCRdb table keeps only in-frame clones and is missing some. The sample shows roughly 130,000 clones, more than 60% of them seen only once. The sample comprised PBMCs. Receptor source: a woman aged 40 to 49 in good health and CMV-seropositive. Both conserved end residues are part of each CDR3. D genes are given only for firm matches. Where a row states a size, it is once, few, many or the class of an expanded clone; other rows omit it.

j_call | v_call | d_call | clone_size | cdr3_nt | cdr3_aa
TRBJ2-3 | TRBV18 | - | - | TGTGCCAGCTCGCCCCAAAAGCTGGCAGATACGCAGTATTTT | CASSPQKLADTQYF
TRBJ2-5 | TRBV4-3 | TRBD2 | - | TGCGCCAGCAGCCAAGATGGGGTAGCGGGAGGGGAGCAGTACTTC | CASSQDGVAGGEQYF
TRBJ2-6 | TRBV6-4 | TRBD1 | - | TGTGCCAGCAGTGACTCGGGACAGCCGCTCTCTGGGGCCAACGTCCTGACTTTC | CASSDSGQPLSGANVLTF
TRBJ1-6 | TRBV9 | TRBD1 | - | TGTGCCAGCAGCGTCGGACAGGATAATTCACCCCTCCACTTT | CASSVGQDNSPLHF
TRBJ2-1 | TRBV5-6 | TRBD2 | - | TGTGCCAGCAGCTTGGAACTAGCGGGGAAGAGGAATGAGCAGTTCTTC | CASSLELAGKRNEQFF
TRBJ1-5 | TRBV21-1 | - | - | TGTGCCAGCAGCAGGCCGCTAGAACGGGATACGCAGCATTTT | CASSRPLERDTQHF
TRBJ2-7 | TRBV28 | TRBD2 | - | TGTGCCAGCAGTGCTTTAGCGGGAGGGCATTACGAGCAGTACTTC | CASSALAGGHYEQYF
TRBJ2-3 | TRBV5-1 | - | once | TGCGCCAGCAGCGAAACTAGCACAGATAGGCAGTATTTT | CASSETSTDRQYF
TRBJ1-2 | TRBV7-2 | TRBD1 | once | TGTGCCAGCAGCTCCCAAGCGACAGGGTCCCATGGCTACACCTTC | CASSSQATGSHGYTF
TRBJ1-3 | TRBV28 | TRBD1 | - | TGTGCCAGCAGTTTAAGGACAGGCTCTGGAAACACCATATATTTT | CASSLRTGSGNTIYF
TRBJ1-3 | TRBV7-2 | - | - | TGTGCCAGCAGCTTAGAGACAGGCTTCTCTGGAAACACCATATATTTT | CASSLETGFSGNTIYF
TRBJ2-4 | TRBV7-2 | TRBD2 | - | TGTGCCAGCAGCCCCCAACTAGCGGGGGGGCCGGGAATTCAGTACTTC | CASSPQLAGGPGIQYF
TRBJ1-1 | TRBV5-8 | - | few | TGTGCCAGCAGCCCCCTCGAGGTGACTGAAGCTTTCTTT | CASSPLEVTEAFF
TRBJ1-1 | TRBV5-1 | - | - | TGCGCCAGCAGCTTGGACGGGAATATGAACACTGAAGCTTTCTTT | CASSLDGNMNTEAFF
TRBJ2-1 | TRBV18 | TRBD1 | - | TGTGCCAGCTCCGTCACGGACAGGGCAGAGCAGTTCTTC | CASSVTDRAEQFF
TRBJ1-1 | TRBV30 | - | - | TGTGCCTGGAGTGTACAGTATTTAAGGGGGGGGACTGAAGCTTTCTTT | CAWSVQYLRGGTEAFF
TRBJ1-1 | TRBV7-3 | - | - | TGTGCCAGCAGCTTATGGCAGAACACTGAAGCTTTCTTT | CASSLWQNTEAFF
TRBJ2-2 | TRBV10-3 | - | - | TGTGCCATCAGTGAAGGCAGGGAAGGTACCGGGGAGCTGTTTTTT | CAISEGREGTGELFF
TRBJ1-1 | TRBV6-5 | - | - | TGTGCCAGCAGTGCCGACCCGGGGTTGAAAGCTTTCTTT | CASSADPGLKAFF
TRBJ1-5 | TRBV27 | - | - | TGTGCCAGCAGTTTAGGACAGAATAGCAATCAGCCCCAGCATTTT | CASSLGQNSNQPQHF
TRBJ1-1 | TRBV29-1 | TRBD1 | - | TGCAGCGTTGAGGGGGCAGGGGGCGCGAAAACTGAAGCTTTCTTT | CSVEGAGGAKTEAFF
TRBJ2-1 | TRBV9 | - | - | TGTGCCAGCAGCGTAGATGGAGGGAGTGAGCAGTTCTTC | CASSVDGGSEQFF
TRBJ1-2 | TRBV5-1 | - | - | TGCGCCAGCAGCCTCGGGGGGACCAACTATGGCTACACCTTC | CASSLGGTNYGYTF
TRBJ1-1 | TRBV29-1 | - | - | TGCAGCGTTGACCGCGGGAACACTGAAGCTTTCTTT | CSVDRGNTEAFF
TRBJ2-1 | TRBV5-3 | TRBD2 | - | TGTGCCAGAAGAGGTACTAGCGGGGCCAATGAGCAGTTCTTC | CARRGTSGANEQFF
TRBJ2-3 | TRBV30 | TRBD1 | - | TGTGCCTGGAACCAGGTGGACAGGCGCACAGATACGCAGTATTTT | CAWNQVDRRTDTQYF
TRBJ2-1 | TRBV5-6 | - | - | TGTGCCAGCAGCACGGGGTTGCGCAATGAGCAGTTCTTC | CASSTGLRNEQFF
TRBJ1-2 | TRBV7-2 | TRBD1 | - | TGTGCCAGCAGCTTAGTCCCGATGCAGGGGGCGGACCTTGGCTACACCTTC | CASSLVPMQGADLGYTF